This T cell receptor (beta chain) appears in the sequencing data of a study of monozygotic twins with inflammatory bowel disease. TCRdb reprocessed the 5' RACE reads; each CDR3 protein has one entry and no DNA is given. The sample's table shows approximately 400,000 distinct CDR3 sequences. This receptor was identified in a human donor with ulcerative colitis or Crohn's disease, or a healthy co-twin of an affected twin (not recorded which). Sequenced material: blood.

CDR3 amino acids: CASSHGTPVVIREKLFF. This rearrangement joins TRBV25-1 to TRBJ1-4; the TCRdb call, TRBD1, lacks DNA for checking. This CDR3 contains 17 residues. The germline V gene encodes CDR1 MGHDK and CDR2 SYGVNS.